This entry describes one T cell receptor beta chain. Time point given: newly diagnosed GD, antithyroid drugs for less than 3 months. Making the TCR library involved RNA that had been extracted from PBMCs. The patients included were those that came from an endocrinology department in Xi'an, China. The data were taken from a study of regulatory T cells in long-lasting Graves disease. TCR beta libraries were built with iRepertoire HTBI primers and Arm-PCR of CDR3 regions. MiXCR was run by TCRdb on the multiplex PCR reads, yielding one entry per CDR3 protein. The data hold approximately 540,000 distinct CDR3 sequences, with 12% observed a single time. The same data also contributed to another study, on T cells in Graves' hyperthyroidism and ophthalmopathy. This second report adds: In patients aged 18 to 65, hyperthyroidism was newly diagnosed, with duration under 2 months. Blood also contained most expanded thyroid clonotypes above 0.001.

The material was peripheral blood mononuclear cells (PBMCs), obtained at new diagnosis, from a patient treated with antithyroid drugs. This clonotype was sampled from a woman in her 30s with Graves disease.

CDR3 residues: CASSVGPSSADTQYF. Written as DNA, the CDR3 is TGCGCCAGCAGTGTTGGCCCCTCCAGCGCAGATACGCAGTATTTT. The chain joins TRBV10-1 to TRBJ2-3; D not certain. V was cut by 4 bases and J by 4 bases, with 15 bases left in between. The CDR3 sequence is 15 residues long. CDR1 is WNHNN, CDR2 SYGVQD, per germline (reference sequence).